This TCR beta chain was sequenced during a study of blood T cell repertoires in COVID-19. Overall study context: The United States, Italy and Spain supplied acute and convalescent COVID-19 samples. Nucleic acid was either cDNA or gDNA, and it came from T cells, B-cell-depleted T cells, or PBMCs.

Methods used by the authors: Nucleated cell number was recorded as an estimate derived from reference gene primer amplification. Data came from immunoSEQ multiplex PCR; TCRdb stores just in-frame clones and leaves some out. V and J calls and clone size come straight from that table; D and trimming were deduced from the DNA. The sample includes a few hundred thousand clones, about 83% of them seen just once. Per the germline V gene, CDR1 is MGHRA and CDR2 is YSYEKL. V shed 0 bases and J 2 bases; nucleotides not matched to a gene: 11. This CDR3 has 18 residues. The specimen sequenced was peripheral blood. The TCR comes from a woman aged 45-59 years with acute or convalescent COVID-19. V is TRBV4-1 and J is TRBJ1-1; 8 bases align to TRBD1. CDR3 bases: TGCGCCAGCAGCCAAGATTCGGGCAGGGGGCTCCGAAACACTGAAGCTTTCTTT. The encoded protein is CASSQDSGRGLRNTEAFF.